This TCR beta chain is drawn from a study of cytotoxic CD8 clonotypes in ibrutinib-treated CLL. Method: immunoSEQ multiplex PCR; TCRdb's copy keeps in-frame clones and lacks some. The sample includes more than 110,000 clones, around 82% of them seen just once. The CDR3 covers 12 residues. Germline loops: CDR1 LNHNV, CDR2 YYDKDF (reference sequence). Trimming cost V 4 bases and J 15 bases, with 16 bases left between them. V gene TRBV15 combines with J gene TRBJ2-1, with D uncertain. This TCR was recovered from a human donor with chronic lymphocytic leukemia. The specimen comprised PBMCs, sampled after 36 months of ibrutinib treatment. CDR3 DNA sequence: TGTGCCACCAGCATCCCCCGAGTTTCGTCGTTCTTC. Its protein is CATSIPRVSSFF.